This TCR beta chain was recovered during a study of blood T cell repertoires in COVID-19. Study context: Acute-phase and convalescent COVID-19 samples originated in the United States, Italy and Spain. The analysed material was cDNA or gDNA that came from T cells, B-cell-depleted T cells, or PBMCs.

Per the original data handling: Amplified reference gene primers provided the basis for estimating nucleated cell counts. Libraries were prepared by immunoSEQ multiplex PCR; TCRdb keeps only in-frame clonotypes and omits some of them. For V, J and clone size, that table is used; D and trimming come from the DNA. The repertoire holds 90,000 to 150,000 clones, with approximately 80% as singletons. The source material was peripheral blood. The sequence was collected from a man aged 50 to 59 with acute or convalescent COVID-19.

This chain's CDR3 is CASSSIGTGAPVAFF. The CDR3 region has the DNA TGTGCCAGCAGCTCCATCGGGACAGGGGCACCGGTAGCTTTCTTT. The chain links TRBV5-6 to TRBJ1-1, with 10 bases that match TRBD1. Trimming cost V 3 bases and J 10 bases; bases outside gene matches: 12. This CDR3 has 15 residues. Germline CDR1 SGHDT, CDR2 YYEEEE.